These 7 T cell receptor beta chains originate from one sample sequenced in a study of blood T cell repertoires in COVID-19. Produced via immunoSEQ multiplex PCR; TCRdb's table is partial and in-frame only. This table has around 180,000 clones, roughly 84% appearing once. The sample consisted of peripheral blood. The receptor source for this set is a man older than 75 with COVID-19, enrolled during active disease.

CDR3 loop: CASSLGTGYGQPQHF. CDR3 DNA sequence: TGTGCCAGCAGCTTAGGTACAGGGTATGGTCAGCCCCAGCATTTT. V gene TRBV11-2 combines with J gene TRBJ1-5, with TRBD1 as a possible D gene (6 bases). This CDR3 spans 15 amino acids. V was cut by 1 base and J by 6 bases, with 13 bases left in between. CDR1 is SGHAT, CDR2 FQNNGV, per germline.

This clone was counted between two and nine times. The chain recombines TRBV12-3 or TRBV12-4 with TRBJ2-5; TRBD2 might be the D (6 bases). Trimming cost V 3 bases and J 5 bases, with 10 bases left between them. This CDR3 is 13 amino acids long. The CDR3, as DNA: TGTGCCAGCAGTTTTCTGGGGAGGGAGACCCAGTACTTC. Protein sequence: CASSFLGRETQYF.

V gene TRBV5-4 combines with J gene TRBJ2-3, with TRBD2 identical over 12 bases. Losses at the gene ends were 5 bases for V and 1 base for J; bases not matched to a gene: 5. The CDR3 consists of 16 residues. Per the germline V gene, CDR1 is SGHNT and CDR2 is YYREEE (reference sequence). CDR3 sequence: CASSPRTSGGTDTQYF. CDR3 sequence (DNA): TGTGCCAGCAGTCCCAGGACTAGCGGGGGCACAGATACGCAGTATTTT.

The chain employs TRBV10-3 and TRBJ2-6; a possible D gene is TRBD2 (6 bases). CDR1 and CDR2 from the germline V gene are ENHRY and SYGVKD. The CDR3 extends over 16 amino acids. Trimming pared 0 bases from V and 1 base from J, leaving 7 bases between. CDR3 bases: TGTGCCATCAGTGAGTCTGGGGGGTCTGGGGCCAACGTCCTGACTTTC. It translates to CAISESGGSGANVLTF.

The chain couples TRBV28 to TRBJ2-2, with TRBD1 matching 8 bases. Per the germline V gene, CDR1 is MDHEN and CDR2 is SYDVKM. This CDR3 is built from 12 residues. The CDR3: CATGGDTGELFF. DNA of the CDR3: TGTGCAACAGGGGGTGACACCGGGGAGCTGTTTTTT. The entire variable domain, with the rest obtained from reference TRBV28 and TRBJ2-2, is as follows: DVKVTQSSRYLVKRTGEKVFLECVQDMDHENMFWYRQDPGLGLRLIYFSYDVKMKEKGDIPEGYSVSREKKERFSLILESASTNQTSMYLCATGGDTGELFFGEGSRLTVL.

The V and J genes are TRBV3-1 (or the pseudogene TRBV3-2) and TRBJ2-7, with D possibly TRBD2 on 6 matching bases. The V gene lost 5 bases and the J gene lost 5 bases, with 16 bases spanning the gap. The germline gives CDR1 LGHDT, CDR2 YNNKEL (reference sequence). CDR3 length equals 14 residues. The CDR3, as DNA: TGTGCCAGCAGCTCCCCGGGGGTCGCCCACGAGCAGTACTTC. It yields the protein CASSSPGVAHEQYF.

V gene TRBV28 combines with J gene TRBJ1-2; tentative D call: TRBD1 (5 bases). Trimming stripped 3 bases from V and 6 bases from J, with 11 bases between. Germline CDR1 and CDR2: MDHEN and SYDVKM. This CDR3 has 13 residues. The CDR3: CASSLVGQDGYTF. For the CDR3, the DNA is TGTGCCAGCAGTTTGGTGGGGCAGGATGGCTACACCTTC.